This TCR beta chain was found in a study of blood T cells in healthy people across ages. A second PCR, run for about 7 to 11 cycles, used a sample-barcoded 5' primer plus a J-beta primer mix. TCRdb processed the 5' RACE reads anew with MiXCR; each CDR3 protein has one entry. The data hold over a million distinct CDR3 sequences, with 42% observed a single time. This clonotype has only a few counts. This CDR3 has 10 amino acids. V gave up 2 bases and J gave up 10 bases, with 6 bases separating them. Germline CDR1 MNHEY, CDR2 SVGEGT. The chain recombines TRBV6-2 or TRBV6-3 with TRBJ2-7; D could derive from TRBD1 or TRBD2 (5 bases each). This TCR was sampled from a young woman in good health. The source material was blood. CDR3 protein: CASSYRDQYF. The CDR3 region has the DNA TGTGCCAGCAGTTACCGGGACCAGTACTTC.